This T cell receptor (beta chain) was identified during a study of chronic HIV infection and antiretroviral therapy. This clonotype was counted only a few times. TCRdb independently ran MiXCR on the 5' RACE reads; one entry per CDR3 protein. This sample has 40,000 to 50,000 distinct CDR3 sequences, with approximately 19% found just once. CDR1 is SNHLY, CDR2 FYNNEI, per germline. Trimming cost V 1 base and J 2 bases; bases outside gene matches: 2. This CDR3 spans 15 amino acids. The sequenced material came from peripheral blood. J is TRBJ1-5 and V is TRBV2, with 7 bases fitting TRBD1. The TCR was taken from an adult who had HIV and had not received antiretroviral therapy, or was an uninfected healthy control (not recorded which). CDR3 in amino acids: CASSEGTGGNQPQHF. The DNA for the CDR3 is TGTGCCAGCAGTGAAGGTACAGGGGGCAATCAGCCCCAGCATTTT.